What follows is one T cell receptor (beta chain) and its context. What it binds is unknown. Collection occurred without any documented infections or immune events in donors. CDR1 is MNHEY, CDR2 SVGAGI, per germline. Trimming removed 4 bases from V and 7 bases from J, with 14 bases in between. This CDR3 region has 14 residues. These data originate in a study of identifying expanded T cells in peripheral blood. TCRdb's copy holds only in-frame clones and misses some; the assay was immunoSEQ multiplex PCR. The repertoire holds some 100,000 clones, with over 80% as singletons. Study-level points and caveats: Clone count variance between roughly two-week samples rose with total template count. Over approximately two and four weeks, about 15 and 19 clones changed, versus approximately 1.1 between replicates.

The TCR sequence derives from a person between 18 and 69 years old in good health. The sequencing input was blood. The J gene is TRBJ2-4, the V gene TRBV6-5, with D possibly matching TRBD2 (7 bases). Written as DNA, the CDR3 is TGTGCCAGCAGTTTAGGGGGGGCAGGGAACATTCAGTACTTC. Translating gives CASSLGGAGNIQYF.